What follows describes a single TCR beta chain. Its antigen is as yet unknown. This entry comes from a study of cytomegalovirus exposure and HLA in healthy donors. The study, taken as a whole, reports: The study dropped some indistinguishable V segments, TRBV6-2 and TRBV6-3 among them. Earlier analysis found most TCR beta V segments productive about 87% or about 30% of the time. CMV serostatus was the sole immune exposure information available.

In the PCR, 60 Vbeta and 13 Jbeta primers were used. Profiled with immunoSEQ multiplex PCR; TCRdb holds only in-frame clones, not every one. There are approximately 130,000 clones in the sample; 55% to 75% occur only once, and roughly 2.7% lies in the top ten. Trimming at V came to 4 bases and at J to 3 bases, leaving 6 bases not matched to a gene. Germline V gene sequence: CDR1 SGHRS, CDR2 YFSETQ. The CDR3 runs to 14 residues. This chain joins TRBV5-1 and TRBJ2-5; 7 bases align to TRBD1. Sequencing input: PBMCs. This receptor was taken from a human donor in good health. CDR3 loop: CASSLSGTEETQYF. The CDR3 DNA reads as TGCGCCAGCAGCCTATCCGGGACAGAAGAGACCCAGTACTTC. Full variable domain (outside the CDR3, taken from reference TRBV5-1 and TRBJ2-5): KAGVTQTPRYLIKTRGQQVTLSCSPISGHRSVSWYQQTPGQGLQFLFEYFSETQRNKGNFPGRFSGRQFSNSRSEMNVSTLELGDSALYLCASSLSGTEETQYFGPGTRLLVL.